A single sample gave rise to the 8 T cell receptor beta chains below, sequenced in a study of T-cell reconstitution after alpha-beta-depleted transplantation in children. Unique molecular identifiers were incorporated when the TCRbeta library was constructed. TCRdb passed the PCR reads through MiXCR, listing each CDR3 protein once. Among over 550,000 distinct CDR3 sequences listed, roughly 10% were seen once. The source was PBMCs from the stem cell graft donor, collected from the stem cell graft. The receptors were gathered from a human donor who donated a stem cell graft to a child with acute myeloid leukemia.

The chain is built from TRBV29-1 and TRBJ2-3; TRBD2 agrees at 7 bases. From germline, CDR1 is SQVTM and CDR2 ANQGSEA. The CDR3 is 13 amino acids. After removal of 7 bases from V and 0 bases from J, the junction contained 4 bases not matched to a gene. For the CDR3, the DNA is TGCAGCGGGGAGGGATTTAGCACAGATACGCAGTATTTT. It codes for CSGEGFSTDTQYF.

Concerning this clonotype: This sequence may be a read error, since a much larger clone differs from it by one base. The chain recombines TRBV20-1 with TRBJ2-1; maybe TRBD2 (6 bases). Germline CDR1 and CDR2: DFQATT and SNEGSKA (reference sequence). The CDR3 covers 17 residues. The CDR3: CCARRFPLAGINNEQFF. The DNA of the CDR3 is TGCTGTGCTAGACGATTCCCGCTCGCGGGAATAAACAATGAGCAGTTCTTC.

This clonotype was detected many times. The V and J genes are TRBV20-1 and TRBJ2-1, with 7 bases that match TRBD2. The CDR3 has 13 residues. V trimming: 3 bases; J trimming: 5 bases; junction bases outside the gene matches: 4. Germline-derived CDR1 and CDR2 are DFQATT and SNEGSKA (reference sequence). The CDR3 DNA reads TGCAGTGCTAGCGGGAGCGGGGACAATGAGCAGTTCTTC. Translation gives CSASGSGDNEQFF.

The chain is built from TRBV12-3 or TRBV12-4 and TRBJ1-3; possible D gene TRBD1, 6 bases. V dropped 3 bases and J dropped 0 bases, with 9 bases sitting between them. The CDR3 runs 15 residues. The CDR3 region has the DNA TGTGCCAGCAGTTTTGGCAGGGGCTCTGGAAACACCATATATTTT. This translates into CASSFGRGSGNTIYF.

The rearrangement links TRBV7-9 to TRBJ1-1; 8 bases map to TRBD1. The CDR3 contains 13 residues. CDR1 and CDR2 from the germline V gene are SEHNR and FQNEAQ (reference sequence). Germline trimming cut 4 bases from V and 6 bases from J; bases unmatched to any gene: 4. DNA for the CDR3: TGTGCCAGCAGCTCCACGGACAGGGCTGAAGCTTTCTTT. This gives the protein CASSSTDRAEAFF.

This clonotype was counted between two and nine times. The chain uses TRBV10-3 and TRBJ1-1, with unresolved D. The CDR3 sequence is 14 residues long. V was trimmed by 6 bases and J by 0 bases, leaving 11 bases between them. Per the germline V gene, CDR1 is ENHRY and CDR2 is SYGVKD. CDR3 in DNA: TGTGCCATCAGGTCATCGGTTATGAACACTGAAGCTTTCTTT. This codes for CAIRSSVMNTEAFF.

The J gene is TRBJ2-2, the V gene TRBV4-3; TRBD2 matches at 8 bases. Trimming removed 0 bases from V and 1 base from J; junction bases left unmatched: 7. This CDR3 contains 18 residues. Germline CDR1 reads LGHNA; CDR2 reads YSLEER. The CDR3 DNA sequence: TGCGCCAGCAGCCAAGATAGAATTAGCGGGGTGAACACCGGGGAGCTGTTTTTT. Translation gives CASSQDRISGVNTGELFF.

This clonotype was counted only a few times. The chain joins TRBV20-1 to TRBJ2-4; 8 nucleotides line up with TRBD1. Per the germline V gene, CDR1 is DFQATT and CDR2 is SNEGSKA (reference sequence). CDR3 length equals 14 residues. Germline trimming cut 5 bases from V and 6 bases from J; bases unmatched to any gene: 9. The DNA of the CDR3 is TGCAGTGCTTCAAGGACAGGGTCGGTAAACATTCAGTACTTC. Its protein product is CSASRTGSVNIQYF.